The 7 T cell receptor beta chains presented below share a single source sample, sequenced in a study of T cells in localized non-small cell lung cancer. This table comes from immunoSEQ multiplex PCR, and its TCRdb copy is limited to in-frame clones, with some not included. Of about 36,000 clones listed, roughly nine tenths are singletons. Sequenced material: peripheral blood, taken before any cancer treatment. The origin of the receptors is a woman aged 35-75 years with stage I lung adenocarcinoma.

V gene TRBV6-1 combines with J gene TRBJ2-3, with D possibly TRBD1 on 6 matching bases. This CDR3 comprises 15 residues. The V gene's germline CDR1 is MNHNS and CDR2 SASEGT. V was cut by 5 bases and J by 7 bases, with 19 bases left in between. CDR3 sequence reads: CASSIRGQGGYTQYF. The CDR3 region has the DNA TGTGCCAGCAGTATCCGTGGACAAGGGGGATATACGCAGTATTTT.

The V gene is TRBV7-2, the J gene TRBJ2-7; tentative D call: TRBD2 (5 bases). V shed 6 bases and J shed 2 bases, with 14 bases lying between them. The length of the CDR3 is 14 residues. The germline V gene has CDR1 SGHTA and CDR2 FQGNSA. CDR3 in DNA: TGTGCCAGCAGGGGAGAGGGCCTAGCCTACGAGCAGTACTTC. Translated: CASRGEGLAYEQYF.

The chain has TRBV6-5 and TRBJ1-1; D gene unclear. The germline gives CDR1 MNHEY, CDR2 SVGAGI. This CDR3 contains 15 residues. V dropped 2 bases and J dropped 0 bases, with 10 bases sitting between them. CDR3 amino acids: CASSYHHTVNTEAFF. The CDR3 coding sequence is TGTGCCAGCAGTTACCATCACACAGTGAACACTGAAGCTTTCTTT.

V gene TRBV7-2 combines with J gene TRBJ2-7; D gene uncertain. CDR1 and CDR2 (germline): SGHTA, FQGNSA. The germline V and J ends were trimmed by 4 bases and 2 bases, with 3 bases remaining between them. The CDR3 totals 11 residues. CDR3: CASSSTYEQYF. CDR3 sequence (DNA): TGTGCCAGCAGCTCTACCTACGAGCAGTACTTC.

The V call is TRBV7-8, the J call TRBJ1-2; 7 positions match TRBD1. The CDR3 spans 16 residues. CDR1 is SGHVS, CDR2 FQNEAQ, per germline. Losses at the gene ends were 3 bases for V and 7 bases for J; bases not matched to a gene: 14. The CDR3 sequence: CASSLRPGQSSLGYTF. The CDR3 DNA follows: TGTGCCAGCAGCTTGAGACCGGGACAGTCTTCCCTTGGCTACACCTTC.

The chain recombines TRBV7-2 with TRBJ2-5; D is perhaps TRBD2 (5 bases). V gave up 2 bases and J gave up 5 bases, with 12 bases separating them. CDR1 SGHTA and CDR2 FQGNSA come from the germline V gene. The CDR3 extends over 14 amino acids. The CDR3 DNA sequence: TGTGCCAGCAGCTTAATAGTAACGGGGGAGACCCAGTACTTC. This gives the protein CASSLIVTGETQYF.

The V call is TRBV18, the J call TRBJ2-7; 11 bases are a match to TRBD1. With V trimmed by 3 bases and J by 1 base, 2 bases remained unmatched. Germline loops: CDR1 KGHSH, CDR2 LQKENI. This CDR3 contains 15 residues. CDR3 coding DNA: TGTGCCAGCTCACCCTGGGACAGGGGGTCCTACGAGCAGTACTTC. Encoded protein: CASSPWDRGSYEQYF.